This T cell receptor beta chain is drawn from a study of blood T cell repertoires in COVID-19. In the original analysis: Cell counts per sample came from amplifying reference gene primers. The method was immunoSEQ multiplex PCR; TCRdb's version includes in-frame clones alone and lacks a portion of them. For V, J and clone size, that table is used; D and trimming come from the DNA. Altogether approximately 19,000 clones are present, roughly 93% being singletons, with the ten largest covering roughly a sixth. Germline trimming cut 2 bases from V and 1 base from J; bases unmatched to any gene: 8. Germline V gives CDR1 LGHNT, CDR2 FRNRAP. The CDR3 sequence is 17 residues long.

The sequenced material came from peripheral blood. The origin of this receptor is a human donor in a cohort sampled during active COVID-19. The rearrangement uses TRBV12-5 and TRBJ2-1; 7 bases line up with TRBD1. The CDR3 reads CASGLSEGALSYNEQFF. The CDR3 bases are TGTGCTAGTGGTTTGTCCGAGGGGGCCTTATCCTACAATGAGCAGTTCTTC.